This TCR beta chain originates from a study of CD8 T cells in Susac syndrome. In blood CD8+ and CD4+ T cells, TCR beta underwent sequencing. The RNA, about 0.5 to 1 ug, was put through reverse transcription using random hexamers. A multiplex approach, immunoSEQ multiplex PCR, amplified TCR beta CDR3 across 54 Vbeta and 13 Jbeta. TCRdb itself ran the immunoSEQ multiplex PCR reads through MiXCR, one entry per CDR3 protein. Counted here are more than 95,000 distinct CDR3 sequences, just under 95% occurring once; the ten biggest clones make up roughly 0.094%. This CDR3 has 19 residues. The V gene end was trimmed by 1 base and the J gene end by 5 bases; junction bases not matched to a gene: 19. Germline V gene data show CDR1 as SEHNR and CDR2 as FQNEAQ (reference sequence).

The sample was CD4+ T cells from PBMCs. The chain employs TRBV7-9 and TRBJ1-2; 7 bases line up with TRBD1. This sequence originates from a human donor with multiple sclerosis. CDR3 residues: CASSLGSRDSGMGKYGYTF. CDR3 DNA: TGTGCCAGCAGCTTAGGAAGCCGGGACAGCGGGATGGGGAAATATGGCTACACCTTC.